This T cell receptor beta chain originates from a study of radiotherapy plus CTLA-4 blockade in lung cancer. Regarding the study as a whole: Radiotherapy with ipilimumab was followed by blood expansion of tumor-derived clones.

People whose metastatic non-small-cell lung cancer was chemo-refractory got focal radiation along with CTLA-4 blockade by ipilimumab. In regard to this clone: Its antigen remains unidentified.

Generated by immunoSEQ multiplex PCR, the TCRdb table keeps only in-frame clones and is missing some. The sample holds 30,000 to 40,000 clones; 75% are singletons and the top ten take around 14%. The material was peripheral blood, obtained from a patient treated with radiotherapy plus ipilimumab. This TCR derives from a human donor with non-small cell lung cancer that progressed on radiotherapy plus ipilimumab.

CDR3 protein: CASLRVTTSADNEQFF. The CDR3 coding sequence is TGTGCCAGCCTAAGAGTTACGACTAGCGCGGACAATGAGCAGTTCTTC. This chain uses TRBV2 with TRBJ2-1, with 8 bases matching TRBD2. Per germline, CDR1 SNHLY and CDR2 FYNNEI. The V gene end was trimmed by 8 bases and the J gene end by 5 bases; junction bases not matched to a gene: 14. The CDR3 runs 16 residues.